This T cell receptor (beta chain) was documented in a study of T cells in Graves' hyperthyroidism and ophthalmopathy. Study-level results: Researchers found most expanded thyroid clonotypes above 0.001 in blood as well. Ophthalmopathy got predicted by the model a median 6.5 months before its onset.

Orbital computed tomography and thyroid ultrasound, together with serum TRAb and thyroxine and clinical symptoms, were used for diagnoses. Regions amplified from RNA transcripts were the TCR beta CDR3 regions. RT-PCR in the first round (using the HTBI primer set) targeted the TCR CDR3. TCRdb called the multiplex PCR reads again in MiXCR, with one record for every CDR3 protein. The sample carries around 520,000 distinct CDR3 sequences, around 14% recorded once. The ends lost 3 bases at V and 4 bases at J; junction bases unmatched: 7. Germline CDR1 and CDR2: SGHVS and FNYEAQ. The CDR3 sequence is 16 residues long. This clonotype occurred many times. Its antigen is still unknown.

This sequence joins TRBV7-6 and TRBJ2-5, with TRBD2 identical over 11 bases. The sample consisted of blood. The receptor was derived from a woman aged 18 to 35 with Graves' hyperthyroidism. The CDR3 nucleotides are TGTGCCAGCAGCTTGGGGACTAGCGGAGTCGGAGAGACCCAGTACTTC. Its translation: CASSLGTSGVGETQYF.